The TCR beta chain described here comes from a study of T cell responses to AZD1222 COVID-19 vaccine. Whole-study context: Investigators merged groups given second doses at roughly 4 or roughly 12 weeks. Study results and limitations: Increased Spike-specific TCR breadth and depth were observed after two AZD1222 doses. Clonal diversity was possibly underestimated, and the donors were mostly white British, with more females.

Germline values: CDR1 LGHNA, CDR2 YSLEER. The CDR3 is 15 amino acids. V lost 0 bases, J lost 4 bases, and 9 bases lay in between. Sequenced by immunoSEQ multiplex PCR; TCRdb stores in-frame clones only, minus some. The sample comprises 95,000 to 110,000 clones, 87% of which are singletons, and over 3.5% rests with the top ten. Turning to this clone: What it binds is unknown.

The material was peripheral blood, obtained on day 0 of AZD1222 vaccination. This clonotype was obtained from an adult in good health. The V gene is TRBV4-3, the J gene TRBJ2-2; unclear D gene. CDR3 sequence reads: CASSQEAPVTGELFF. CDR3 DNA sequence: TGCGCCAGCAGCCAAGAAGCCCCGGTCACCGGGGAGCTGTTTTTT.